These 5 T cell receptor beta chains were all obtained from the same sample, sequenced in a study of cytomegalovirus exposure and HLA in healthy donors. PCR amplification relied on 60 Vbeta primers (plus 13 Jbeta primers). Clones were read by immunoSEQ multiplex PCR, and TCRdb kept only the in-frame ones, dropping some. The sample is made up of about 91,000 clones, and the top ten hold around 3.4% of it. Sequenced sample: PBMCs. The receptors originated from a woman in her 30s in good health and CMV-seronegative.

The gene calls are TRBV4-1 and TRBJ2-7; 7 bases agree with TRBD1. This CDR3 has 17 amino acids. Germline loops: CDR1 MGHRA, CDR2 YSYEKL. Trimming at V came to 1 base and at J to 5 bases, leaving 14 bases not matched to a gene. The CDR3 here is CASSQGLGGASPDEQYF. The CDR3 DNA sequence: TGCGCCAGCAGCCAAGGGCTAGGGGGCGCGTCTCCCGACGAGCAGTACTTC.

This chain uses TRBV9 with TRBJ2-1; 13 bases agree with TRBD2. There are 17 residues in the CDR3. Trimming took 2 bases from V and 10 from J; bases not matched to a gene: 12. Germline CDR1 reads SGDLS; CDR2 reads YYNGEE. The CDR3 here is CASSVGGTSGVRGEQFF. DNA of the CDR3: TGTGCCAGCAGCGTGGGAGGGACTAGCGGGGTAAGAGGGGAGCAGTTCTTC.

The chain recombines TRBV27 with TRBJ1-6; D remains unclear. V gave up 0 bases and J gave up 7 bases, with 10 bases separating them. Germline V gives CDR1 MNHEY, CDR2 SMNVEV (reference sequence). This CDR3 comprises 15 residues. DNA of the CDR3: TGTGCCAGCAGTTTATCCCAGGCACTCAATTCACCCCTCCACTTT. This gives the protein CASSLSQALNSPLHF.

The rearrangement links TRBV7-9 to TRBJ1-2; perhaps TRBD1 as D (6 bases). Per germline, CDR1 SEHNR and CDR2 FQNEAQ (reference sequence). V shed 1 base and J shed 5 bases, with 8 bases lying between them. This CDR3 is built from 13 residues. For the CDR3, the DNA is TGTGCCAGCAGCTTAGGGACAGCTTATGGCTACACCTTC. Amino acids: CASSLGTAYGYTF. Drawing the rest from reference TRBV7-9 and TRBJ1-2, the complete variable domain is DTGVSQNPRHKITKRGQNVTFRCDPISEHNRLYWYRQTLGQGPEFLTYFQNEAQLEKSRLLSDRFSAERPKGSFSTLEIQRTEQGDSAMYLCASSLGTAYGYTFGSGTRLTVV.

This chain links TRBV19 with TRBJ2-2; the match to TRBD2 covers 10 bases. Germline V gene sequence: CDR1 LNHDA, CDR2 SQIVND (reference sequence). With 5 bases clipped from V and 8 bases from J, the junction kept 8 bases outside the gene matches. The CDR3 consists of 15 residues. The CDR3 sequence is CASSWASGSPGELFF. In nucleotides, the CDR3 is TGTGCCAGTAGTTGGGCTAGCGGGAGTCCGGGGGAGCTGTTTTTT.